The present T cell receptor (beta chain) was sequenced within a study of control samples from healthy donors and cancer patients. This clone was picked up one time. The method was immunoSEQ multiplex PCR; TCRdb's version includes in-frame clones alone and lacks a portion of them. The table shows 150,000 to 200,000 clones, with approximately 94% occurring only once. The CDR3 is 15 residues long. The V and J ends lost 8 bases and 4 bases, in that order; junction bases with no gene match: 8. CDR1 MNHNY and CDR2 SVGAGI come from the germline V gene (reference sequence). The specimen was blood. The chain employs TRBV6-6 and TRBJ2-6, with TRBD1 matching over 7 bases. This sequence was found in a young woman in good health. Here the CDR3 reads CASRATGYGANVLTF. The CDR3 DNA follows: TGTGCCAGCCGCGCGACAGGGTACGGGGCCAACGTCCTGACTTTC.